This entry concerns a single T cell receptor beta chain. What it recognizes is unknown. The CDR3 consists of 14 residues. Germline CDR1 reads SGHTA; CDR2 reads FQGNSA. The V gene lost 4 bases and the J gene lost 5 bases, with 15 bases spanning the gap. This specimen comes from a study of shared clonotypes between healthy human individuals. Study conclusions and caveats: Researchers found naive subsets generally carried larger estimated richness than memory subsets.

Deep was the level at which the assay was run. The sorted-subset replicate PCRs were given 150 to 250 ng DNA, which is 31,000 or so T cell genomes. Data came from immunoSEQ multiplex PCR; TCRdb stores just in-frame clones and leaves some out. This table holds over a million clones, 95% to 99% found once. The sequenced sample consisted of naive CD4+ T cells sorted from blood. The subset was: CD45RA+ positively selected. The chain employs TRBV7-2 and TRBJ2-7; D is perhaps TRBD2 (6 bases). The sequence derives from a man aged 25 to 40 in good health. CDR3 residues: CASSSSGSGDEQYF. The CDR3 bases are TGTGCCAGCAGCTCCTCCGGGAGTGGGGACGAGCAGTACTTC.